The 24 T cell receptor beta chains below were found in one sample sequenced in a study of CXCR3-negative and CXCR3-positive naive CD8 T cells. The method, 5' RACE with UMI labels, was used to prepare the TRB cDNA libraries. With the 5' RACE reads reprocessed, TCRdb shows one record per CDR3 protein and no DNA. The repertoire table contains about 23,000 distinct CDR3 sequences. Sequencing was carried out using memory CD8+ T cells from blood. These receptors were obtained from a human donor in good health. Some clones in this sample may be carry-over from other donors' samples.

This chain links TRBV6-6 with TRBJ2-3; TCRdb selects TRBD1, and the lack of DNA leaves this call unchecked. The CDR3 covers 15 residues. Per the germline V gene, CDR1 is MNHNY and CDR2 is SVGAGI (reference sequence). The CDR3 loop is CASSEDRGTTDTQYF.

The chain links TRBV4-3 to TRBJ2-1. The CDR3 is 13 amino acids. CDR1 LGHNA and CDR2 YSLEER come from the germline V gene. The CDR3 region is CASSQGPYNEQFF.

V is TRBV20-1 and J is TRBJ2-1; the TCRdb D gene call, TRBD1, has no DNA to confirm it. The CDR3 is 13 residues long. Germline assignment: CDR1 DFQATT and CDR2 SNEGSKA (reference sequence). This chain's CDR3 is CSAKTGFSLEQFF.

The J gene is TRBJ2-6, the V gene TRBV15. This CDR3 is 15 amino acids long. CDR1 and CDR2 from the germline V gene are LNHNV and YYDKDF (reference sequence). The CDR3 protein is CATKPDVSGANVLTF.

The chain couples TRBV3-1 to TRBJ2-7. The CDR3 totals 13 residues. Germline V gives CDR1 LGHDT, CDR2 YNNKEL (reference sequence). The CDR3 here is CASSQAPSYEQYF.

The chain uses TRBV28 and TRBJ2-2. The germline V gene has CDR1 MDHEN and CDR2 SYDVKM. The length of the CDR3 is 15 residues. The CDR3 sequence is CASSLDLAGPGELFF.

This clonotype is identified as medium-sized from frequency. The rearrangement uses TRBV20-1 and TRBJ1-1. This CDR3 is built from 12 residues. Per the germline V gene, CDR1 is DFQATT and CDR2 is SNEGSKA (reference sequence). The chain's CDR3 is CSALRGETEAFF.

The chain links TRBV6-5 to TRBJ2-3; the D gene TCRdb calls, TRBD1, cannot be checked with no DNA. The germline V gene encodes CDR1 MNHEY and CDR2 SVGAGI. The CDR3 is 14 residues long. The CDR3 sequence: CASNDGGPEDTQYF.

This chain connects TRBV20-1 to TRBJ2-7; without DNA, the TCRdb call of TRBD1 cannot be checked. This CDR3 is 15 amino acids long. CDR1 DFQATT and CDR2 SNEGSKA come from the germline V gene (reference sequence). Here the CDR3 reads CSARIWTGGAYEQYF.

The CDR3 here is CASSQGIGIDEQFF. The chain recombines TRBV4-1 with TRBJ2-1. The germline CDR1 and CDR2 sequences are MGHRA and YSYEKL. The CDR3 is 14 residues long.

This rearrangement joins TRBV6-2 or TRBV6-3 to TRBJ2-1; TCRdb returns TRBD2, unconfirmable since there is no DNA. The CDR3 runs to 14 residues. Looked up from germline, CDR1 is MNHEY and CDR2 is SVGEGT. The CDR3 spells CASSLGTSGNEQFF.

According to its frequency, this clonotype is medium-sized. V is TRBV10-2 and J is TRBJ1-5; absent DNA, TCRdb's TRBD1 call cannot be checked. The V gene's germline CDR1 is WSHSY and CDR2 SAAADI. The CDR3 length is 15 residues. The CDR3 region is CASSRGWGSNQPQHF.

Considering frequency, this clonotype is large. The V gene is TRBV2, the J gene TRBJ2-3; no DNA is available, so the TRBD2 call from TCRdb remains unchecked. Germline V lookup: CDR1 SNHLY, CDR2 FYNNEI. The CDR3 extends over 16 amino acids. CDR3 protein: CASSPRTSGSADTQYF. Looking up the rest from reference TRBV2 and TRBJ2-3 gives the full variable domain: EPEVTQTPSHQVTQMGQEVILRCVPISNHLYFYWYRQILGQKVEFLVSFYNNEISEKSEIFDDQFSVERPDGSNFTLKIRSTKLEDSAMYFCASSPRTSGSADTQYFGPGTRLTVL.

The rearrangement uses TRBV7-2 and TRBJ2-3; with no DNA, the TCRdb D assignment of TRBD2 cannot be verified. There are 16 residues in the CDR3. Germline CDR1 is SGHTA and CDR2 is FQGNSA. The CDR3 spells CASSLVVGGPPDTQYF.

The genes are TRBV7-8 and TRBJ2-7; without DNA, the TCRdb call of TRBD1 cannot be checked. The germline V gene encodes CDR1 SGHVS and CDR2 FQNEAQ. The CDR3 loop spans 18 amino acids. The CDR3 here is CASSLVPPGTGKTYEQYF.

V and J are TRBV4-1 and TRBJ2-5; TCRdb's assignment of TRBD1 cannot be checked, as there is no DNA. Per germline, CDR1 MGHRA and CDR2 YSYEKL. This CDR3 has 14 residues. CDR3 sequence reads: CASSQGRGRETQYF.

This clonotype is called medium-sized based on its frequency. This chain uses TRBV6-4 with TRBJ2-3. Germline V gene lookup returns CDR1 MRHNA and CDR2 SNTAGT. There are 14 residues in the CDR3. The CDR3 spells CASSDQDDTDTQYF.

V and J are TRBV5-5 and TRBJ2-5. Germline V gene lookup returns CDR1 SGHKS and CDR2 YYEKEE (reference sequence). The CDR3 has 13 residues. CDR3: CASSFLAFETQYF. Variable domain in full (rest from reference TRBV5-5 and TRBJ2-5): DAGVTQSPTHLIKTRGQQVTLRCSPISGHKSVSWYQQVLGQGPQFIFQYYEKEERGRGNFPDRFSARQFPNYSSELNVNALLLGDSALYLCASSFLAFETQYFGPGTRLLVL.

V and J are TRBV5-1 and TRBJ1-1; TCRdb calls TRBD1, which cannot be checked without DNA. This CDR3 region has 18 residues. Germline V gene data show CDR1 as SGHRS and CDR2 as YFSETQ. This CDR3 is CASSFGPPRNPMNTEAFF.

The genes are TRBV6-4 and TRBJ2-1; TCRdb lists TRBD2, though no DNA is available to test this call. Germline V gene data show CDR1 as MRHNA and CDR2 as SNTAGT. The CDR3 consists of 15 residues. The chain's CDR3 is CASSGTSGSKDEQFF.

This chain joins TRBV7-2 and TRBJ1-1. The CDR3 sequence is 13 residues long. The V gene's germline CDR1 is SGHTA and CDR2 FQGNSA. The CDR3 is CASSSILVTEAFF.

The chain combines TRBV7-8 with TRBJ2-7; TCRdb's D gene call, TRBD1, goes unchecked for lack of DNA. Germline V CDR1 and CDR2: SGHVS, FQNEAQ. The CDR3 extends over 15 amino acids. The CDR3 spells CASSFRTGIVGEQYF.

The chain employs TRBV5-1 and TRBJ2-7; TCRdb picks TRBD2, but there is no DNA to check that call. The germline V gene encodes CDR1 SGHRS and CDR2 YFSETQ. The CDR3 totals 17 residues. CDR3 protein: CASSDDGSSGASYEQYF.

CDR3 sequence: CSVGGLAGGPLYEQYF. The chain is built from TRBV29-1 and TRBJ2-7; TCRdb calls TRBD2, which cannot be checked without DNA. Germline V gene data show CDR1 as SQVTM and CDR2 as ANQGSEA. This CDR3 is built from 16 residues.